The clone carrying this T cell receptor beta chain appeared a few times. As yet, its antigen is unknown. This sample was taken from a study of beta chain features in type 1 diabetes. The V and J ends lost 2 bases and 9 bases respectively, with 7 bases between them. The CDR3 has 11 amino acids. Germline V lookup: CDR1 LNHDA, CDR2 SQIVND (reference sequence). Overall study results and limits: The analysis here could not establish whether HLA type shapes TCRB rearrangement. Shortening that was moderate but significant affected the TCRB CDR3s of Type 1 diabetes patients in all four CD4+ subsets.

Reverse transcription of all isolated RNA meant that expressed TCRB transcripts were sequenced. Naive, central memory and regulatory T cell samples averaged around 3.5 million immunoSEQ reads each. The method was immunoSEQ multiplex PCR; TCRdb's version includes in-frame clones alone and lacks a portion of them. Among under 850,000 clones listed, 13% were seen once. The chain recombines TRBV19 with TRBJ1-1; D not certain. The material sequenced was naive CD4+ T cells from blood. This clonotype was sampled from a man younger than 35 with type 1 diabetes. The CDR3 nucleotides read TGTGCCAGTAGTATATTCAGGCAAGCTTTCTTT. Its protein is CASSIFRQAFF. Supplemented by reference TRBV19 and TRBJ1-1, the full variable domain reads DGGITQSPKYLFRKEGQNVTLSCEQNLNHDAMYWYRQDPGQGLRLIYYSQIVNDFQKGDIAEGYSVSREKKESFPLTVTSAQKNPTAFYLCASSIFRQAFFGQGTRLTVV.